This T cell receptor beta chain was sequenced for a study of blood T cell repertoires in COVID-19. The CDR3 is made up of 15 amino acids. The protocol was immunoSEQ multiplex PCR, while the TCRdb copy is restricted to in-frame clones and leaves out a portion. The table has 40,000 to 50,000 clones, approximately 83% seen once. The receptor was isolated from an elderly woman with acute or convalescent COVID-19. Sequenced sample: peripheral blood. The chain is built from TRBV21-1 and TRBJ2-5; the table assigns TRBD1, which was not confirmed against the DNA. TRBV21-1 is a pseudogene. The CDR3: CASSTPQGEEETQYF. CDR3 in DNA: TGTGCCAGCAGCACCCCCCAAGGGGAAGAAGAGACCCAGTACTTC.